This T cell receptor (beta chain) derives from a study of T cell responses to AZD1222 COVID-19 vaccine. Regarding the study as a whole: It was only 6 or 7 AZD1222 recipients who were seropositive at baseline. Sampling captured repertoires only after the peak T cell response. A mostly white British donor set with more females was recruited, and clonal diversity was possibly underestimated. Targets within unmutated variant regions were reportedly found for nearly half of spike-specific TCRs.

Concerning this clone: Its target is not known.

V was trimmed by 0 bases and J by 8 bases, leaving 16 bases between them. There are 14 residues in the CDR3. The germline V gene has CDR1 SQVTM and CDR2 ANQGSEA. Assay used: immunoSEQ multiplex PCR; TCRdb lists only in-frame clones, some missing. The repertoire consists of about 110,000 clones, with 94% occurring once and the leading ten covering about 3.1%. The clonotype was recovered from an adult who received the AZD1222 COVID-19 vaccine. The material was peripheral blood, obtained 28 days after the second AZD1222 dose. This rearrangement joins TRBV29-1 to TRBJ1-2; the D is unclear. CDR3 bases: TGCAGCGTTGAAGATCGGGAGGGAGTTTCGGGCTACACCTTC. Translating gives CSVEDREGVSGYTF.